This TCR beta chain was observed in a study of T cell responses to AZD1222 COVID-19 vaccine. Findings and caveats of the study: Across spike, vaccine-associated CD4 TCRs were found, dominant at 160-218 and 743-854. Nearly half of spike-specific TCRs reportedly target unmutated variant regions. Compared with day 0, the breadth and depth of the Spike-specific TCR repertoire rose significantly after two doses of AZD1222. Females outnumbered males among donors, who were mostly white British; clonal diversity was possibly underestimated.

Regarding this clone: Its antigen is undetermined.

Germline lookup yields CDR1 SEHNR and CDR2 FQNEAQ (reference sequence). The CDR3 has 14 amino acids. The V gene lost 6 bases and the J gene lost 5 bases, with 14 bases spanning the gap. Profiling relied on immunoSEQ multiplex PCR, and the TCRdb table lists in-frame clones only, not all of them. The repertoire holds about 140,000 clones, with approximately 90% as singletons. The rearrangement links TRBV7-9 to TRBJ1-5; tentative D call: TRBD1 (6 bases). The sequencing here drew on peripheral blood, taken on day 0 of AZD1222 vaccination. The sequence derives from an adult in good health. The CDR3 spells CASRQRTVDQPQHF. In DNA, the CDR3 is TGTGCCAGCAGACAGAGGACAGTAGATCAGCCCCAGCATTTT.